Following are 28 T cell receptor beta chains from one sample sequenced in a study of OX40 agonist ivuxolimab in advanced cancers. Data came from immunoSEQ multiplex PCR; TCRdb stores just in-frame clones and leaves some out. Of about 62,000 clones listed, just under 85% are singletons. The sequencing here drew on CD4+ or CD8+ T cells sorted from blood, taken in a trial of the OX40 agonist ivuxolimab. These receptors originate from an adult with an advanced solid tumor such as melanoma, head and neck, liver or kidney cancer.

The genes are TRBV11-2 and TRBJ2-7; D remains ambiguous. V lost 5 bases and J lost 2, with 4 bases in between. The CDR3 covers 11 residues. Per the germline V gene, CDR1 is SGHAT and CDR2 is FQNNGV. The chain's CDR3 is CASSHTYEQYF. The CDR3, as DNA: TGTGCCAGCAGCCACACCTACGAGCAGTACTTC.

The chain has TRBV9 and TRBJ1-1; the match to TRBD1 covers 7 bases. J gave up 4 bases and V 0 bases, and 9 bases lay outside the gene matches. In germline, CDR1 is SGDLS, CDR2 YYNGEE. This CDR3 contains 16 residues. The CDR3 DNA is TGTGCCAGCAGCGTAGGTATTGACAGGGCCCCCACTGAAGCTTTCTTT. This codes for CASSVGIDRAPTEAFF.

This clone came up once. This chain joins TRBV28 and TRBJ1-1, with D possibly being TRBD1 (5 bases). Germline values: CDR1 MDHEN, CDR2 SYDVKM. The CDR3 length is 13 residues. V was shortened by 4 bases and J by 0 bases, with 6 bases between the two germline ends. This CDR3 is CASSSGMNTEAFF. For the CDR3, the DNA is TGTGCCAGCAGTTCAGGGATGAACACTGAAGCTTTCTTT.

The chain employs TRBV27 and TRBJ2-2; 15 bases line up with TRBD2. The V gene end was trimmed by 4 bases and the J gene end by 3 bases; junction bases not matched to a gene: 6. Germline V lookup: CDR1 MNHEY, CDR2 SMNVEV (reference sequence). The CDR3 has 18 amino acids. CDR3 residues: CASSSWTSGRAYTGELFF. The CDR3 DNA follows: TGTGCCAGCAGTTCCTGGACTAGCGGGAGGGCCTACACCGGGGAGCTGTTTTTT.

The chain combines TRBV6-1 with TRBJ2-2; D possibly uses TRBD1 or TRBD2 (5 bases each). V lost 7 bases and J 2 bases, leaving 8 bases between the germline ends. The CDR3 loop spans 13 amino acids. CDR1 MNHNS and CDR2 SASEGT come from the germline V gene. The CDR3 protein is CASIRGNTGELFF. The DNA of the CDR3 is TGTGCCAGCATCCGGGGCAACACCGGGGAGCTGTTTTTT.

This clone was counted only a few times. This chain joins TRBV9 and TRBJ1-4; 8 positions agree with TRBD1. V lost 2 bases and J lost 8; bases outside the gene matches: 14. Germline V gene sequence: CDR1 SGDLS, CDR2 YYNGEE. The CDR3 length is 17 residues. The CDR3 sequence: CASSVGTGAPSAEKLFF. The CDR3 region has the DNA TGTGCCAGCAGCGTCGGGACAGGAGCACCCTCTGCGGAAAAACTGTTTTTT. The full variable domain, its missing parts supplied by reference TRBV9 and TRBJ1-4, is DSGVTQTPKHLITATGQRVTLRCSPRSGDLSVYWYQQSLDQGLQFLIQYYNGEERAKGNILERFSAQQFPDLHSELNLSSLELGDSALYFCASSVGTGAPSAEKLFFGSGTQLSVL.

The gene calls are TRBV28 and TRBJ2-6; D perhaps matches TRBD2 (6 bases). CDR1 and CDR2 (germline): MDHEN, SYDVKM. The CDR3 is 16 amino acids. Trimming stripped 2 bases from V and 4 bases from J, with 12 bases between. CDR3 amino acids: CASSLVGGWGANVLTF. The CDR3 coding sequence is TGTGCCAGCAGTTTAGTCGGGGGATGGGGGGCCAACGTCCTGACTTTC.

The CDR3 coding sequence is TGTGCCAGCAGCTTAGGTCAGGGGTCTGGCGAGCAGTACTTC. Protein: CASSLGQGSGEQYF. This sequence joins TRBV5-4 and TRBJ2-7; D is possibly TRBD1 (6 bases). The CDR3 length is 14 residues. Germline CDR1 SGHNT, CDR2 YYREEE (reference sequence). Trimming took off 2 bases at V and 6 bases at J, with 15 bases between the two ends.

The chain carries TRBV27 and TRBJ2-7; D is tentatively TRBD1 or TRBD2 (5 bases each). CDR1 MNHEY and CDR2 SMNVEV come from the germline V gene (reference sequence). This CDR3 comprises 18 residues. V gave up 5 bases and J gave up 3 bases, with 26 bases separating them. The CDR3 is CASSLRSHARDRNYEQYF. CDR3 nucleotide sequence: TGTGCCAGCAGTCTACGCTCGCATGCCCGGGACCGCAACTACGAGCAGTACTTC.

This clone has a handful of counts. The chain has TRBV7-8 and TRBJ1-1; 7 bases align to TRBD1. The CDR3 totals 13 residues. Germline loops: CDR1 SGHVS, CDR2 FQNEAQ. V lost 5 bases and J lost 5; bases outside the gene matches: 5. CDR3 in amino acids: CASSTRTGTEAFF. CDR3 DNA sequence: TGTGCCAGCAGCACCCGGACAGGAACTGAAGCTTTCTTT.

The count of this clone is one. This sequence joins TRBV27 and TRBJ2-7; 10 bases line up with TRBD2. The CDR3 runs to 15 residues. V trimming: 3 bases; J trimming: 1 base; junction bases outside the gene matches: 3. The germline V gene has CDR1 MNHEY and CDR2 SMNVEV (reference sequence). This chain's CDR3 is CASSLTAGGSYEQYF. The CDR3 coding sequence is TGTGCCAGCAGTTTGACAGCGGGAGGGTCCTACGAGCAGTACTTC.

V and J are TRBV29-1 and TRBJ2-6, with D perhaps assigned TRBD1 or TRBD2 (5 bases each). V lost 6 bases to trimming and J lost 2 bases, with 14 bases between them. Germline assignment: CDR1 SQVTM and CDR2 ANQGSEA. The CDR3 contains 15 residues. The CDR3 region is CSVGDAGTGANVLTF. The CDR3 nucleotides read TGCAGCGTGGGGGACGCGGGTACTGGGGCCAACGTCCTGACTTTC.

The chain uses TRBV5-1 and TRBJ2-2; no definite D call. The CDR3 loop spans 13 amino acids. V lost 1 base and J lost 6, with 7 bases in between. CDR1 is SGHRS, CDR2 YFSETQ, per germline. CDR3 coding DNA: TGCGCCAGCAGCTTGCGTACGCCCGGGGAGCTGTTTTTT. As protein: CASSLRTPGELFF.

The rearrangement links TRBV5-1 to TRBJ1-4; perhaps TRBD1 as D (5 bases). Trimming left V 5 bases short and J 4 bases short, with 12 bases between. This CDR3 comprises 14 residues. Germline CDR1 reads SGHRS; CDR2 reads YFSETQ. The CDR3: CASRAGGGNEKLFF. The CDR3 DNA is TGCGCCAGCAGGGCAGGCGGGGGTAATGAAAAACTGTTTTTT.

V usage is TRBV13 and J usage is TRBJ2-1; D is perhaps TRBD2 (6 bases). CDR1 is PRHDT, CDR2 FYEKMQ, per germline (reference sequence). Trimming removed 3 bases at V and 5 bases at J, with 8 bases between. There are 13 residues in the CDR3. This CDR3 is CASSLAGNNEQFF. Here the CDR3 DNA reads TGTGCCAGCAGCTTGGCGGGAAACAATGAGCAGTTCTTC.

The chain combines TRBV28 with TRBJ2-7; D unresolved. There are 13 residues in the CDR3. In germline, CDR1 is MDHEN, CDR2 SYDVKM. The ends were cut back, 6 bases at V and 3 bases at J, with 12 bases in the middle. The CDR3 spells CASRKTGYYEQYF. The CDR3 DNA follows: TGTGCCAGCAGAAAGACGGGTTACTACGAGCAGTACTTC.

This clone was counted only a few times. The chain recombines TRBV11-2 with TRBJ1-4, with 7 bases aligning to TRBD1. Germline trimming cut 4 bases from V and 4 bases from J; bases unmatched to any gene: 6. Germline V CDR1 and CDR2: SGHAT, FQNNGV. The CDR3 has 15 amino acids. The CDR3 is CASSSGQSYNEKLFF. CDR3 in DNA: TGTGCCAGCAGCTCGGGACAGAGTTATAATGAAAAACTGTTTTTT.

The chain has TRBV18 and TRBJ1-1, with D unresolved. V was shortened by 6 bases and J by 0 bases, with 11 bases between the two germline ends. CDR1 and CDR2 from the germline V gene are KGHSH and LQKENI. The CDR3 is made up of 14 amino acids. This chain's CDR3 is CASSPGGLNTEAFF. The CDR3 DNA reads TGTGCCAGCTCCCCGGGAGGTTTGAACACTGAAGCTTTCTTT.

This clone was observed a handful of times. The V call is TRBV5-5, the J call TRBJ1-3; D may be TRBD1 (6 bases). This CDR3 is built from 16 residues. V dropped 1 base and J dropped 0 bases, with 11 bases sitting between them. Germline CDR1 and CDR2: SGHKS and YYEKEE (reference sequence). The CDR3 loop is CASSLSGANSGNTIYF. CDR3 in DNA: TGTGCCAGCAGCTTGTCAGGGGCGAACTCTGGAAACACCATATATTTT.

The chain joins TRBV7-9 to TRBJ1-1; 8 positions agree with TRBD1. From germline, CDR1 is SEHNR and CDR2 FQNEAQ (reference sequence). The CDR3 has 18 amino acids. The V gene end was trimmed by 6 bases and the J gene end by 3 bases; junction bases not matched to a gene: 18. CDR3 sequence: CASSSVLGQGSRYTEAFF. CDR3 in DNA: TGTGCCAGCAGTTCAGTACTAGGACAGGGCAGCCGGTACACTGAAGCTTTCTTT.

This clone was seen a few times. The chain carries TRBV7-8 and TRBJ2-7; a weak D match, TRBD2 (5 bases). V lost 2 bases and J 6 bases, leaving 14 bases between the germline ends. CDR1 SGHVS and CDR2 FQNEAQ come from the germline V gene. The CDR3 runs to 14 residues. The CDR3 protein is CASSLNLAWGEQYF. The CDR3 DNA is TGTGCCAGCAGCTTAAATCTAGCCTGGGGCGAGCAGTACTTC.

The V call is TRBV28, the J call TRBJ1-2, with 7 bases lining up with TRBD1. The J segment lost 5 bases and the V segment lost 2 bases, leaving 8 bases of the junction unmatched. Germline CDR1 is MDHEN and CDR2 is SYDVKM. This CDR3 has 15 amino acids. This CDR3 is CASSLGTASLYGYTF. The CDR3 DNA sequence: TGTGCCAGCAGTTTAGGGACAGCCTCCCTTTATGGCTACACCTTC.

This clone has only a few counts. The V gene is TRBV6-4, the J gene TRBJ1-5; D is undetermined. The CDR3 extends over 13 amino acids. CDR1 is MRHNA, CDR2 SNTAGT, per germline. The ends were cut back, 3 bases at V and 6 bases at J, with 9 bases in the middle. CDR3 amino acids: CASSEGIGQPQHF. CDR3 bases: TGTGCCAGCAGTGAGGGAATAGGTCAGCCCCAGCATTTT.

The genes are TRBV7-9 and TRBJ2-2; D not certain. Germline-derived CDR1 and CDR2 are SEHNR and FQNEAQ (reference sequence). Deletions cut 4 bases from V and 3 bases from J, with 9 bases between. The CDR3 length is 14 residues. Here the CDR3 DNA reads TGTGCCAGCAGCTCTTGGAGAGACACCGGGGAGCTGTTTTTT. The encoded protein is CASSSWRDTGELFF. Full variable domain (remainder filled in from reference TRBV7-9 and TRBJ2-2): DTGVSQNPRHKITKRGQNVTFRCDPISEHNRLYWYRQTLGQGPEFLTYFQNEAQLEKSRLLSDRFSAERPKGSFSTLEIQRTEQGDSAMYLCASSSWRDTGELFFGEGSRLTVL.

This sequence joins TRBV7-9 and TRBJ2-2, with D perhaps TRBD1 or TRBD2 (5 bases each). Trimming took off 5 bases at V and 7 bases at J, with 14 bases between the two ends. The length of the CDR3 is 14 residues. CDR1 and CDR2 from the germline V gene are SEHNR and FQNEAQ (reference sequence). CDR3: CASSLSVGDGELFF. The CDR3 DNA is TGTGCCAGCAGCCTCTCGGTGGGGGACGGGGAGCTGTTTTTT.

The genes are TRBV5-6 and TRBJ2-1; either TRBD1 or TRBD2 may fit D (5 bases each). V gave up 0 bases and J gave up 7 bases, with 17 bases separating them. The V gene's germline CDR1 is SGHDT and CDR2 YYEEEE. This CDR3 has 16 amino acids. The CDR3 reads CASSLDQGSGYNEQFF. Here the CDR3 DNA reads TGTGCCAGCAGCTTGGATCAGGGATCGGGGTATAATGAGCAGTTCTTC.

The V and J genes are TRBV30 and TRBJ1-4; D ambiguous. The V gene lost 1 base and the J gene lost 0 bases, with 0 bases spanning the gap. The CDR3 sequence is 12 residues long. CDR1 GTSNPN and CDR2 SVGIG come from the germline V gene (reference sequence). The CDR3 DNA follows: TGTGCCTGGAGTGCAACTAATGAAAAACTGTTTTTT. It specifies CAWSATNEKLFF.

The chain couples TRBV21-1 to TRBJ2-1. TRBV21-1 is a known pseudogene. The CDR3 length is 13 residues. The CDR3 bases are TGTGCCAGCAACCGGGACCGTGTGTGTGAGCAGTTCTTC. It codes for CASNRDRVCEQFF.